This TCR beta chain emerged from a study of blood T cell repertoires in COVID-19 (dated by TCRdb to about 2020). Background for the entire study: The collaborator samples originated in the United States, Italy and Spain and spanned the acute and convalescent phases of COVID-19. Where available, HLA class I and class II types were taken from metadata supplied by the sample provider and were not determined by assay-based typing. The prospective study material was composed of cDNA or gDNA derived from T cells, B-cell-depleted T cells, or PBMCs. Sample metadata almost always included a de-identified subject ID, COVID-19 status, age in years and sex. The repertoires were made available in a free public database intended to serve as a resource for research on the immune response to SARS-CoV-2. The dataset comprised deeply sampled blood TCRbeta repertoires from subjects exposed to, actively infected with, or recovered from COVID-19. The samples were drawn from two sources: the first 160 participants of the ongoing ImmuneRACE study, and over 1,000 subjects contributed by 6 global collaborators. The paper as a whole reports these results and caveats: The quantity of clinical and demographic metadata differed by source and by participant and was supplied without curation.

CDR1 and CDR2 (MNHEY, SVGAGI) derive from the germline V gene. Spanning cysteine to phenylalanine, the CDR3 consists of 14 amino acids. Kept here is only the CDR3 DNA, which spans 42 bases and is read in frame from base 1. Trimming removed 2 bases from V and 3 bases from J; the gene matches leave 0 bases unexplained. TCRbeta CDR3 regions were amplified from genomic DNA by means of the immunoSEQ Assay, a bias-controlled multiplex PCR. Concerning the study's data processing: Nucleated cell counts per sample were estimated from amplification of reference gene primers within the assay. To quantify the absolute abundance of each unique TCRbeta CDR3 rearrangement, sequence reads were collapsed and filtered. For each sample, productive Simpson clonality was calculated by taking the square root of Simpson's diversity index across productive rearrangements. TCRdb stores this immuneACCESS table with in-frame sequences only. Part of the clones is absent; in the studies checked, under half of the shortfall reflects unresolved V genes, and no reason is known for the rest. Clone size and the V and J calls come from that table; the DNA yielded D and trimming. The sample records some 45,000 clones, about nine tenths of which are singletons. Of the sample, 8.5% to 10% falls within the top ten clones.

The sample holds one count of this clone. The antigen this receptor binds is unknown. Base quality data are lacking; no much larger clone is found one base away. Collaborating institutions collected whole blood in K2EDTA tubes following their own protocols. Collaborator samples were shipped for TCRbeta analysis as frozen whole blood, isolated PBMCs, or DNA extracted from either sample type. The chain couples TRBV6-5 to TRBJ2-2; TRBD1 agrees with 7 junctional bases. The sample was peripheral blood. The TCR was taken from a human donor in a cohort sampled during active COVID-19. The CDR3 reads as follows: CASSYGTDTGELFF. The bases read TGTGCCAGCAGTTACGGGACAGACACCGGGGAGCTGTTTTTT.